A selection of T cell receptor beta chains follows, all from one sample in a study of shared clonotypes between healthy human individuals. Profiling relied on immunoSEQ multiplex PCR, and the TCRdb table lists in-frame clones only, not all of them. Among 850,000 to 1,100,000 clones listed, approximately 75% were seen once. The sequencing sample was made of memory CD4+ T cells from PBMCs. Source of these receptors: a young man in good health. Some clones in this sample may be carry-over from other donors' samples. Each CDR3 is given with its conserved first and last residue. Fields, in order: clone size, D gene, J gene, CDR3 length, V gene, CDR3 DNA, CDR3 protein. The D gene is left open where the match is weak. Clone size is not always given. Where it is, it says once, few, many or a class for expanded clones.

>NA|TRBD1|TRBJ1-4|14|TRBV28
TGTGCCAGCAGTGGACAGGGGGCGCATGAAAAACTGTTTTTT
CASSGQGAHEKLFF
>few|TRBD2|TRBJ2-7|17|TRBV7-2
TGTGCCAGCAGCTTAGCGGGGACTAGCGGGAGCATCTACGAGCAGTACTTC
CASSLAGTSGSIYEQYF
>few|TRBD1|TRBJ1-2|16|TRBV2
TGTGCCAGCAGTGACGGGCACAGGGGGATTAACTATGGCTACACCTTC
CASSDGHRGINYGYTF
>NA|TRBD1|TRBJ2-4|16|TRBV28
TGTGCCAGCAGTTTTGGGGACAGGGTATCCAAAAACATTCAGTACTTC
CASSFGDRVSKNIQYF
>NA|TRBD1|TRBJ1-2|15|TRBV28
TGTGCCAGCAGTCCGTTTACAGGGGGCTTATATGGCTACACCTTC
CASSPFTGGLYGYTF
>NA|NA|TRBJ2-2|15|TRBV5-6
TGTGCCAGCAGCTTGGCGGGAGTGGACACCGGGGAGCTGTTTTTT
CASSLAGVDTGELFF
>NA|TRBD2|TRBJ2-3|15|TRBV4-1
TGCGCCAGCAGCCAGGTCTCGACTAGCGCAGATACGCAGTATTTT
CASSQVSTSADTQYF
>NA|TRBD2|TRBJ2-1|18|TRBV7-2
TGTGCCAGCAGCTTAGCTGTGCGACTAGCGGGAGGTATGGGTGAGCAGTTCTTC
CASSLAVRLAGGMGEQFF
>NA|TRBD1|TRBJ2-2|14|TRBV5-1
TGCGCCAGCAGCTTAGACAGGGGCACCGGGGAGCTGTTTTTT
CASSLDRGTGELFF
>NA|NA|TRBJ1-1|15|TRBV25-1
TGTGCCAGCAGTGAATCGGGACGACTGAACACTGAAGCTTTCTTT
CASSESGRLNTEAFF
>NA|NA|TRBJ2-1|13|TRBV5-1
TGCGCCAGCAAACAGGCCGATGAGGGTGAGCAGTTCTTC
CASKQADEGEQFF
>NA|TRBD1|TRBJ2-3|15|TRBV11-3
TGTGCCAGCAGCATCGGACAGGGAGGCCCAGATACGCAGTATTTT
CASSIGQGGPDTQYF
>few|TRBD1|TRBJ1-1|12|TRBV6-5
TGTGCCAGTGGACAGGGGGCTCCTGAAGCTTTCTTT
CASGQGAPEAFF
>NA|NA|TRBJ2-5|14|TRBV5-1
TGCGCCAGCAGCTTGGGCCGGCCCCAAGAGACCCAGTACTTC
CASSLGRPQETQYF
>NA|TRBD2|TRBJ2-1|17|TRBV25-1
TGTGCCACCCAAGGGACTAGCGGGAGTCGGTTACTCAATGAGCAGTTCTTC
CATQGTSGSRLLNEQFF
>NA|TRBD1|TRBJ2-7|13|TRBV10-3
TGTGCCATCAGTCCGGGACAGGGCTACGAGCAGTACTTC
CAISPGQGYEQYF
>once|TRBD1|TRBJ1-2|15|TRBV2
TGTGCCAGCGGAGCATGGGGACAGGTGCTCTATGGCTACACCTTC
CASGAWGQVLYGYTF
>NA|NA|TRBJ1-1|14|TRBV7-9
TGTGCCAGCAGCATCAGGGTTTTGAACACTGAAGCTTTCTTT
CASSIRVLNTEAFF
>NA|TRBD1|TRBJ1-1|15|TRBV14
TGTGCCAGCAGCCGCGCGACAGGGGGGAACACTGAAGCTTTCTTT
CASSRATGGNTEAFF
>NA|NA|TRBJ2-6|16|TRBV5-4
TGTGCCAGCAGCTTGAGCATGGGGGCACTACAGGGCGTCCTGACTTTC
CASSLSMGALQGVLTF
>NA|TRBD1|TRBJ1-3|13|TRBV6-5
TGTGCCAGCAGGCGGACAGGGGGAAACACCATATATTTT
CASRRTGGNTIYF
>NA|TRBD1|TRBJ1-4|14|TRBV5-4
TGTGCCAGCAGTGTGGGACAGGGAAATGAAAAACTGTTTTTT
CASSVGQGNEKLFF
>NA|NA|TRBJ2-7|15|TRBV9
TGTGCCAGCAGCGTAGCGCCAGCGGGTACCTACGAGCAGTACTTC
CASSVAPAGTYEQYF
>NA|TRBD2|TRBJ2-3|16|TRBV10-3
TGTGCCATCAGTGACGGCGGGAGGGGGGCCACAGATACGCAGTATTTT
CAISDGGRGATDTQYF
>once|NA|TRBJ2-5|12|TRBV30
TGTGCCTTCCAGCGGGACCAAGAGACCCAGTACTTC
CAFQRDQETQYF
>once|NA|TRBJ2-3|15|TRBV6-4
TGTGCCAGCAGTGACTCTAGCGGAGGCCCAGATACGCAGTATTTT
CASSDSSGGPDTQYF